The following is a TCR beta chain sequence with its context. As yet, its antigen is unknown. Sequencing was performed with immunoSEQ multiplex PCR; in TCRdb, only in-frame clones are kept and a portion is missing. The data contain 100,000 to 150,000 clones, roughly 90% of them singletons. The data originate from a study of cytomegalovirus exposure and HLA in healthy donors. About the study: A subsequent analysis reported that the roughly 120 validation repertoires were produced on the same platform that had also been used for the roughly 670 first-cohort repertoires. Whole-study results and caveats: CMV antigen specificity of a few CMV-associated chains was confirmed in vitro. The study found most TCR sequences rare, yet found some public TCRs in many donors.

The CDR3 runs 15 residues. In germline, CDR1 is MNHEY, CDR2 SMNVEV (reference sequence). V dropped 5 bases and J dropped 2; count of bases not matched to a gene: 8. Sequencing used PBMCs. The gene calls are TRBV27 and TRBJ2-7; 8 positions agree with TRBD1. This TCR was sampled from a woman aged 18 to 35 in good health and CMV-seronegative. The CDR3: CASSPTTGATYEQYF. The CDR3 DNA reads TGTGCCAGCAGTCCGACGACAGGGGCAACCTACGAGCAGTACTTC.